This TCR beta chain was sequenced during a study of long-term antiretroviral therapy in people with HIV. Study background: Of all samples, the earliest predate the 2015 immediate-ART recommendation by about a decade.

An immunoSEQ assay, version v3.0, was performed at survey level. Samples were sequenced targeting roughly 40,000-50,000 T-cell genomes each. Libraries were prepared by immunoSEQ multiplex PCR; TCRdb keeps only in-frame clonotypes and omits some of them. In the table there are tens of thousands of clones, 70% to 80% of which are singletons. Note on this clone: Antigen unknown.

Study findings and constraints: Dominating the repertoire at all time points were the clones that expanded before ART.

Before they underwent DNA extraction, samples held about 1-10 million cryopreserved PBMC. This sequence was found in a woman aged 50 to 60 with HIV. Sequencing was performed on unsorted PBMCs, taken 2 years after starting antiretroviral therapy.

CDR3 in DNA: TGCGCCAGCAGCCAAGATAGTTCGGATGCTAATGAAAAACTGTTTTTT. Protein: CASSQDSSDANEKLFF. The chain carries TRBV4-1 and TRBJ1-4; D remains unclear. This CDR3 has 16 residues. The germline gives CDR1 MGHRA, CDR2 YSYEKL. Trimming stripped 0 bases from V and 3 bases from J, with 11 bases between.